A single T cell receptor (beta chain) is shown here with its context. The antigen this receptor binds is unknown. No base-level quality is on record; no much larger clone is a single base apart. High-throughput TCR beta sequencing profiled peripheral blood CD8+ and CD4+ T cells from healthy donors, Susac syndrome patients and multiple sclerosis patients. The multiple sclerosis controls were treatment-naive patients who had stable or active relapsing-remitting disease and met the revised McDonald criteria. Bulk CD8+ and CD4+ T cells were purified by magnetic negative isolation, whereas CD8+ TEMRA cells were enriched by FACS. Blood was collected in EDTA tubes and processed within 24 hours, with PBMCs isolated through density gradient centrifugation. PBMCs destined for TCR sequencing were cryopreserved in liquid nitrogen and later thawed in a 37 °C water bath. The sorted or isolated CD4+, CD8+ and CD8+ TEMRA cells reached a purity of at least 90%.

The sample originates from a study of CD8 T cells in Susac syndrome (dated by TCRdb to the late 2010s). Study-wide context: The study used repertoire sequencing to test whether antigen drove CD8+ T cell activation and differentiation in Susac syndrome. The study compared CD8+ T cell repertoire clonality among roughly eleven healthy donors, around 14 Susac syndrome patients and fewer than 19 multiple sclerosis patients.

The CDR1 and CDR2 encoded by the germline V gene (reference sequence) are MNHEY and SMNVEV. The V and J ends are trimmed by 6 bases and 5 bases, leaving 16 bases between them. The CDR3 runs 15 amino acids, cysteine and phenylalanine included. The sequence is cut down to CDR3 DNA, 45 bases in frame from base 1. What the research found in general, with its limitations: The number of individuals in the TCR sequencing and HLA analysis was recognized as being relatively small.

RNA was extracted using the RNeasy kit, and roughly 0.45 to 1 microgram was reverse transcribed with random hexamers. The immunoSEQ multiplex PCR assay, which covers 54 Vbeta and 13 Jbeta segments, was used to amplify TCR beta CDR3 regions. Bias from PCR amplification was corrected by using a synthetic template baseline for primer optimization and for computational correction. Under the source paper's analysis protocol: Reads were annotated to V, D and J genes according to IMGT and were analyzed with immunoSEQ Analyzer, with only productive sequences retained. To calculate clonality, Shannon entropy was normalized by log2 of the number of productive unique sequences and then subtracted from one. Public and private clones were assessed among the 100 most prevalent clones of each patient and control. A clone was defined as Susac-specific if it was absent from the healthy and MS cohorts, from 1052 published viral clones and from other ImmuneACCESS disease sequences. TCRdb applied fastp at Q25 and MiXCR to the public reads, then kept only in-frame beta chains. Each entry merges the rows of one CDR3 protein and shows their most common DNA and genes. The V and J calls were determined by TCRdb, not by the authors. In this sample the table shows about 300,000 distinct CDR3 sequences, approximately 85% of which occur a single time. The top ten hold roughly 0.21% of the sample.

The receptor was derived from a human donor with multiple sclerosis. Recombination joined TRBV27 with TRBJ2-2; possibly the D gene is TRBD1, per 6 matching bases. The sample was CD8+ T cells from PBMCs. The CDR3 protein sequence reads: CASSPSRGTTGELFF. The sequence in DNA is TGTGCCAGCAGCCCGAGCAGGGGAACAACCGGGGAGCTGTTTTTT.